This TCR beta chain was sequenced during a study of blood T cell repertoires in COVID-19. On the study more broadly: Both acute and convalescent COVID-19 samples were obtained from the United States, Italy and Spain.

Germline-derived CDR1 and CDR2 are MNHEY and SVGEGT. V shed 0 bases and J 2 bases; nucleotides not matched to a gene: 6. CDR3 size: 16 residues. The study drew participants aged about 18 to 90 years from some 25 US areas. Cohorts were assigned according to the clinical history that participants reported. Per the original data handling: The authors estimated nucleated cell counts from reference gene primer amplification. TCRdb's copy holds only in-frame clones and misses some; the assay was immunoSEQ multiplex PCR. The V and J calls and clone size are taken from that table; D and trimming were inferred from the DNA. The sample carries over 150,000 clones, approximately 79% recorded once.

The sample consisted of PBMCs or T cells enriched from blood (not recorded which). The V gene is TRBV6-2 or TRBV6-3, the J gene TRBJ1-2, with 7 bases matching TRBD1. The sequence derives from a man aged 45-60 years who had recovered from COVID-19. Written as DNA, the CDR3 is TGTGCCAGCAGTTACTCCCGCCGGACAGGAAACTATGGCTACACCTTC. This translates into CASSYSRRTGNYGYTF.